This is a list of T cell receptor beta chains from one sample in a study of T cells in Graves' hyperthyroidism and ophthalmopathy. Each CDR3 protein gets one entry after TCRdb re-called the multiplex PCR reads with MiXCR. The repertoire consists of more than 350,000 distinct CDR3 sequences, with approximately 14% occurring once and the leading ten covering under 25%. Material: blood. The receptors were gathered from an older woman with Graves' ophthalmopathy. The CDR3 runs from the conserved cysteine through the conserved F or W. Fields, in order: V gene, clone size, J gene, D gene, CDR3 protein, CDR3 DNA. D genes are given only for firm matches. Expanded clones get a size class; other rows say once, few or many, or leave the size out.

V: TRBV20-1; size: many; J: TRBJ2-5; D: NA; CDR3: CSAGLAGTGQETQYF; DNA: TGCAGTGCCGGACTAGCTGGGACAGGGCAAGAGACCCAGTACTTC
V: TRBV20-1; size: NA; J: TRBJ2-5; D: NA; CDR3: CSAPGPILWTQYF; DNA: TGCAGTGCTCCGGGACCGATTCTGTGGACCCAGTACTTC
V: TRBV29-1; size: many; J: TRBJ2-3; D: TRBD1; CDR3: CSVRQGFVTDTQYF; DNA: TGCAGCGTTCGACAGGGATTCGTCACAGATACGCAGTATTTT
V: TRBV19; size: NA; J: TRBJ2-7; D: NA; CDR3: CASSTRARGGGRAYEQYF; DNA: TGTGCCAGTAGTACTAGGGCCCGAGGGGGGGGCCGCGCCTACGAGCAGTACTTC
V: TRBV5-1; size: many; J: TRBJ2-1; D: NA; CDR3: CASSSLDTYNEQFF; DNA: TGCGCCAGCAGCTCCCTCGACACCTACAATGAGCAGTTCTTC
V: TRBV6-1; size: many; J: TRBJ1-2; D: NA; CDR3: CASSVSPPFYGYTF; DNA: TGTGCCAGCAGTGTAAGCCCCCCCTTCTATGGCTACACCTTC
V: TRBV27; size: many; J: TRBJ2-1; D: NA; CDR3: CASGTEDTYNEQFF; DNA: TGTGCCAGCGGTACCGAAGACACCTACAATGAGCAGTTCTTC
V: TRBV28; size: few; J: TRBJ1-1; D: NA; CDR3: CASEGRTEAFF; DNA: TGTGCCAGCGAAGGGCGCACTGAAGCTTTCTTT
V: TRBV12-3/TRBV12-4; size: few; J: TRBJ2-3; D: TRBD2; CDR3: CASNPAGGGTDTQYF; DNA: TGTGCCAGCAACCCGGCGGGGGGGGGCACAGATACGCAGTATTTT
V: TRBV3-1; size: many; J: TRBJ2-7; D: NA; CDR3: CASSGDGFPEQYF; DNA: TGTGCCAGCAGCGGGGACGGCTTCCCCGAGCAGTACTTC
V: TRBV28; size: many; J: TRBJ2-3; D: TRBD2; CDR3: CASSTFGTSGRRADTQYF; DNA: TGTGCCAGCAGTACCTTCGGGACTAGCGGGAGGAGGGCAGATACGCAGTATTTT
V: TRBV12-3/TRBV12-4; size: few; J: TRBJ2-7; D: NA; CDR3: CASSLGRSVGVDYEQYF; DNA: TGTGCCAGCAGTTTAGGAAGGTCGGTGGGAGTGGACTACGAGCAGTACTTC
V: TRBV28; size: many; J: TRBJ1-5; D: NA; CDR3: CASRTDLRPQHF; DNA: TGTGCCAGCAGAACGGATCTTCGGCCCCAGCATTTT
V: TRBV7-3; size: NA; J: TRBJ2-2; D: TRBD1; CDR3: CASSPHAGTATGELFF; DNA: TGTGCCAGCAGCCCCCACGCCGGGACAGCGACCGGGGAGCTGTTTTTT
V: TRBV24-1; size: NA; J: TRBJ2-1; D: NA; CDR3: CATSRANEQFF; DNA: TGTGCCACCAGTAGGGCCAATGAGCAGTTCTTC
V: TRBV6-1; size: few; J: TRBJ1-1; D: NA; CDR3: CASSEAHGGTEAFF; DNA: TGTGCCAGCAGTGAAGCGCATGGGGGCACTGAAGCTTTCTTT
V: TRBV28; size: many; J: TRBJ2-3; D: NA; CDR3: CASSRTGTDTQYF; DNA: TGTGCCAGCAGCCGCACAGGGACAGATACGCAGTATTTT
V: TRBV10-2; size: NA; J: TRBJ1-5; D: TRBD1; CDR3: CASSEATGLNQPQHF; DNA: TGCGCCAGCAGTGAGGCGACAGGGTTAAATCAGCCCCAGCATTTT
V: TRBV28; size: many; J: TRBJ2-1; D: NA; CDR3: CASTTELAASSYNEQFF; DNA: TGTGCCAGCACCACTGAACTAGCAGCGAGCTCCTACAATGAGCAGTTCTTC
V: TRBV10-2; size: few; J: TRBJ2-7; D: TRBD2; CDR3: CASDRTSGTPYEQYF; DNA: TGCGCCAGTGACAGGACTAGCGGGACCCCCTACGAGCAGTACTTC
V: TRBV6-5; size: few; J: TRBJ2-7; D: NA; CDR3: CASSYTPSASYEQYF; DNA: TGTGCCAGCAGTTACACACCTAGCGCCTCCTACGAGCAGTACTTC
V: TRBV7-9; size: NA; J: TRBJ2-1; D: TRBD2; CDR3: CASSFLAGAREQFF; DNA: TGTGCCAGCAGCTTTCTAGCGGGAGCCCGGGAGCAGTTCTTC
V: TRBV14; size: NA; J: TRBJ1-2; D: NA; CDR3: CASSQEALLNYGYTF; DNA: TGTGCCAGCAGCCAAGAGGCCCTGCTAAACTATGGCTACACCTTC
V: TRBV6-1; size: NA; J: TRBJ1-5; D: NA; CDR3: CASSPTQYSNQPQHF; DNA: TGTGCCAGCAGTCCCACCCAATATAGCAATCAGCCCCAGCATTTT
V: TRBV3-1; size: many; J: TRBJ2-6; D: NA; CDR3: CASSQRTARANVLTF; DNA: TGTGCCAGCAGCCAACGGACAGCCCGGGCCAACGTCCTGACTTTC
V: TRBV12-3/TRBV12-4; size: NA; J: TRBJ1-3; D: NA; CDR3: CASSLEFTSGKYF; DNA: TGTGCCAGCAGTTTAGAATTTACTAGCGGGAAATATTTT
V: TRBV3-1; size: many; J: TRBJ2-5; D: NA; CDR3: CASSPLEEEETQYF; DNA: TGTGCCAGCAGCCCGCTAGAGGAGGAAGAGACCCAGTACTTC
V: TRBV28; size: NA; J: TRBJ2-2; D: NA; CDR3: CASSLFARPNTGELFF; DNA: TGTGCCAGCAGTTTATTCGCCAGACCGAACACCGGGGAGCTGTTTTTT
V: TRBV4-1; size: many; J: TRBJ1-2; D: NA; CDR3: CASSQETGLGYTF; DNA: TGCGCCAGCAGCCAAGAAACAGGTTTAGGCTACACCTTC
V: TRBV11-2; size: many; J: TRBJ2-1; D: NA; CDR3: CASSVGGGPYNEQFF; DNA: TGTGCCAGCAGCGTAGGGGGAGGACCCTACAATGAGCAGTTCTTC
V: TRBV5-1; size: many; J: TRBJ2-2; D: NA; CDR3: CASSSGTSNTGELFF; DNA: TGCGCCAGCAGCTCAGGGACTTCGAACACCGGGGAGCTGTTTTTT
V: TRBV2; size: NA; J: TRBJ2-1; D: NA; CDR3: CASRGGGRGFGEQFF; DNA: TGTGCCAGCAGGGGGGGGGGCAGGGGGTTTGGGGAGCAGTTCTTC
V: TRBV30; size: few; J: TRBJ2-1; D: TRBD1; CDR3: CAWSPQRGLSSYNEQFF; DNA: TGTGCCTGGAGTCCTCAAAGGGGGCTTAGCTCCTACAATGAGCAGTTCTTC
V: TRBV6-1; size: NA; J: TRBJ2-1; D: NA; CDR3: CASRVDRVSYNEQFF; DNA: TGTGCCAGCAGGGTTGACAGAGTCTCCTACAATGAGCAGTTCTTC
V: TRBV9; size: NA; J: TRBJ2-3; D: NA; CDR3: CASSVVLEVKTSTDTQYF; DNA: TGTGCCAGCAGCGTAGTGTTAGAGGTGAAAACTAGCACAGATACGCAGTATTTT
V: TRBV29-1; size: once; J: TRBJ2-1; D: NA; CDR3: CSDGEQFF; DNA: TGCAGCGACGGGGAGCAGTTCTTC
V: TRBV12-3/TRBV12-4; size: many; J: TRBJ2-7; D: TRBD1; CDR3: CASTGTGGYEQYF; DNA: TGTGCCAGCACCGGGACAGGGGGCTACGAGCAGTACTTC
V: TRBV29-1; size: few; J: TRBJ2-7; D: NA; CDR3: CSVEEGRVPYEQYF; DNA: TGCAGCGTTGAAGAGGGGCGCGTACCCTACGAGCAGTACTTC
V: TRBV5-8; size: NA; J: TRBJ2-1; D: NA; CDR3: CASSQDFWGPNNEQFF; DNA: TGTGCCAGCAGCCAAGATTTTTGGGGACCTAACAATGAGCAGTTCTTC
V: TRBV2; size: many; J: TRBJ2-5; D: TRBD2; CDR3: CASSDGGAETQYF; DNA: TGTGCCAGCAGTGACGGGGGGGCAGAGACCCAGTACTTC
V: TRBV3-1; size: few; J: TRBJ2-7; D: TRBD2; CDR3: CASSRRAGIAGFYEQYF; DNA: TGTGCCAGCAGCAGGAGGGCCGGGATAGCGGGCTTTTACGAGCAGTACTTC
V: TRBV11-2; size: many; J: TRBJ2-3; D: TRBD2; CDR3: CASSLGLAGVQDTQYF; DNA: TGTGCCAGCAGCTTAGGACTAGCGGGAGTTCAAGATACGCAGTATTTT
V: TRBV12-5; size: many; J: TRBJ2-5; D: NA; CDR3: CASGLGSTAQETQYF; DNA: TGTGCTAGTGGTTTGGGGTCCACTGCCCAAGAGACCCAGTACTTC
V: TRBV11-2; size: NA; J: TRBJ2-3; D: TRBD1; CDR3: CASSLPGQGDTQYF; DNA: TGTGCCAGCAGCTTACCCGGACAGGGCGATACGCAGTATTTT
V: TRBV7-2; size: many; J: TRBJ1-2; D: TRBD1; CDR3: CASSFPGTGATNGYTF; DNA: TGTGCCAGCAGCTTCCCTGGGACAGGGGCGACGAATGGCTACACCTTC
V: TRBV29-1; size: NA; J: TRBJ2-2; D: NA; CDR3: CSVGGMAGTNTGELFF; DNA: TGCAGCGTTGGGGGGATGGCGGGGACGAACACCGGGGAGCTGTTTTTT
V: TRBV20-1; size: many; J: TRBJ2-1; D: TRBD2; CDR3: CRDIPDRGLAGGFKWACYNEQFF; DNA: TGCAGAGACATTCCGGACAGGGGACTAGCGGGAGGTTTTAAATGGGCGTGCTACAATGAGCAGTTCTTC
V: TRBV28; size: few; J: TRBJ2-2; D: NA; CDR3: CASTPDVGAGYTGELFF; DNA: TGTGCCAGCACGCCCGACGTGGGAGCCGGTTATACCGGGGAGCTGTTTTTT
V: TRBV28; size: many; J: TRBJ2-2; D: TRBD1; CDR3: CASSSIHRDRNTGELFF; DNA: TGTGCCAGCAGCTCAATTCACCGGGACAGAAACACCGGGGAGCTGTTTTTT